The following is a T cell receptor beta chain sequence with its context. Its antigen is undetermined. This sample was taken from a study of radiotherapy plus CTLA-4 blockade in lung cancer. Study details: Objective responses emerged in roughly 20% of patients, and roughly 30% attained disease control. Points from the study as a whole: Together with interferon-beta, which increased in serum after radiation, early dynamic changes in blood T cell clones were reportedly the best predictors of response.

Germline V CDR1 and CDR2: LNHDA, SQIVND (reference sequence). The CDR3 totals 15 residues. V dropped 1 base and J dropped 4; count of bases not matched to a gene: 6. Participants had chemo-refractory metastatic non-small-cell lung cancer and were treated with focal radiation plus ipilimumab CTLA-4 blockade. Measured with immunoSEQ multiplex PCR; TCRdb has only the in-frame clones, and not every one. The table shows some 46,000 clones, with 70% to 80% occurring only once. The sequence came from a human donor with non-small cell lung cancer whose response to radiotherapy plus ipilimumab could not be evaluated. Sequences were derived from peripheral blood, sampled from a patient treated with radiotherapy plus ipilimumab. V and J are TRBV19 and TRBJ1-1; TRBD1 matches 7 bases. CDR3 DNA: TGTGCCAGTAGTATAGTGGCAGGGGGTGGCACTGAAGCTTTCTTT. Its protein product is CASSIVAGGGTEAFF. Full variable domain (rest looked up from reference TRBV19 and TRBJ1-1): DGGITQSPKYLFRKEGQNVTLSCEQNLNHDAMYWYRQDPGQGLRLIYYSQIVNDFQKGDIAEGYSVSREKKESFPLTVTSAQKNPTAFYLCASSIVAGGGTEAFFGQGTRLTVV.